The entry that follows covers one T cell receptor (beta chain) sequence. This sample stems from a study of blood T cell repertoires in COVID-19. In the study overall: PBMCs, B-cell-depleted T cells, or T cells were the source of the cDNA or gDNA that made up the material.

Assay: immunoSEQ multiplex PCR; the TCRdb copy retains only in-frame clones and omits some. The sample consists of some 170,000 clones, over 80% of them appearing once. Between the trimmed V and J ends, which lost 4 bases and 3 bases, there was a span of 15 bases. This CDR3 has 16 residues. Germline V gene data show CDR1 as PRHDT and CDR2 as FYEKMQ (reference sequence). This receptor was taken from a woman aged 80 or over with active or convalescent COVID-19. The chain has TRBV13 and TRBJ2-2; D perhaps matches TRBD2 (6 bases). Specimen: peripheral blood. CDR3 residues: CASSSDYYTDTGELFF. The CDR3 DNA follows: TGTGCCAGCAGCTCGGACTACTATACTGACACCGGGGAGCTGTTTTTT.